The 19 T cell receptor beta chains reported below all come from one sample, sequenced in a study of regulatory T cells in long-lasting Graves disease. Libraries of TCR beta came from iRepertoire HTBI primers plus Arm-PCR of CDR3 regions. TCRdb re-called the multiplex PCR reads through MiXCR, storing one row per CDR3 protein. This table holds 500,000 to 700,000 distinct CDR3 sequences, approximately 29% found once. Specified time point: persistent/refractory GD, antithyroid drugs over 5 years with positive TRAb. Isolated PBMC RNA provided the starting material for the TCR library. Sample: peripheral blood mononuclear cells (PBMCs), taken when the disease was refractory, from a patient treated with antithyroid drugs. The receptors stem from a female donor with Graves disease.

The table lists this clonotype with a count of one. J is TRBJ1-6 and V is TRBV6-2 or TRBV6-3, with 7 bases fitting TRBD1. The germline CDR1 and CDR2 sequences are MNHEY and SVGEGT. The CDR3 consists of 15 residues. The trim removed 2 bases at V and 7 bases at J, leaving 5 bases unmatched. CDR3 sequence: CASSYRGTANSPLHF. In nucleotides, the CDR3 is TGTGCCAGCAGTTACCGAGGGACAGCCAATTCACCCCTCCACTTT.

This chain joins TRBV4-1 and TRBJ2-7, with TRBD2 matching 9 bases. Unmatched junction bases numbered 7, after V lost 0 bases and J lost 4 bases. This CDR3 has 16 residues. Germline CDR1 MGHRA, CDR2 YSYEKL. CDR3 in DNA: TGCGCCAGCAGCCAAGACGTGGTAGCGGGAGTATACGAGCAGTACTTC. It encodes CASSQDVVAGVYEQYF.

The chain joins TRBV6-1 to TRBJ1-6; unclear D gene. V dropped 5 bases and J dropped 10 bases, with 12 bases sitting between them. CDR3 length: 13 residues. CDR1 MNHNS and CDR2 SASEGT come from the germline V gene. Here the CDR3 DNA reads TGTGCCAGCAGTAAAGGACGAGGATCACCCCTCCACTTT. As protein: CASSKGRGSPLHF.

This rearrangement joins TRBV6-1 to TRBJ2-2; possible D gene TRBD2, 5 bases. CDR1 is MNHNS and CDR2 is SASEGT in the germline V gene. Trimming removed 5 bases from V and 1 base from J, with 14 bases in between. CDR3 length equals 16 residues. As DNA, the CDR3 is TGTGCCAGCAGTCCGCGGCTAGCAAAGAACACCGGGGAGCTGTTTTTT. Encoded protein: CASSPRLAKNTGELFF.

To note about this clonotype: A read error may explain this, as a much larger clone is one base away. The chain links TRBV28 to TRBJ1-1, with D unresolved. From germline, CDR1 is MDHEN and CDR2 SYDVKM. The CDR3 has 13 amino acids. CDR3 residues: CASSFGLTTVAFF. CDR3 nucleotide sequence: TGTGCCAGCAGTTTCGGACTGACCACTGTAGCTTTCTTT.

V and J are TRBV10-2 and TRBJ1-2, with 8 bases identical to TRBD1. V dropped 6 bases and J dropped 8; count of bases not matched to a gene: 8. Per the germline V gene, CDR1 is WSHSY and CDR2 is SAAADI. The CDR3 contains 13 residues. The CDR3 loop is CASSGTGEGGYTF. The DNA for the CDR3 is TGCGCCAGCAGCGGGACAGGAGAAGGAGGCTACACCTTC.

The chain couples TRBV20-1 to TRBJ1-2; 9 nucleotides align to TRBD1. Germline V gives CDR1 DFQATT, CDR2 SNEGSKA (reference sequence). The CDR3 sequence is 15 residues long. Losses at the gene ends were 5 bases for V and 2 bases for J; bases not matched to a gene: 9. CDR3 amino acids: CSAPGEGTGNYGYTF. Written as DNA, the CDR3 is TGCAGTGCTCCAGGGGAAGGGACAGGGAACTATGGCTACACCTTC.

The V call is TRBV30, the J call TRBJ1-2, with D possibly TRBD1 on 6 matching bases. Trimming took off 0 bases at V and 6 bases at J, with 14 bases between the two ends. This CDR3 has 14 residues. Per the germline V gene, CDR1 is GTSNPN and CDR2 is SVGIG (reference sequence). The CDR3 loop reads CAWSVLGGDDGYTF. CDR3 in DNA: TGTGCCTGGAGTGTACTGGGGGGCGATGATGGCTACACCTTC. The entire variable domain, with the rest obtained from reference TRBV30 and TRBJ1-2, is as follows: SQTIHQWPATLVQPVGSPLSLECTVEGTSNPNLYWYRQAAGRGLQLLFYSVGIGQISSEVPQNLSASRPQDRQFILSSKKLLLSDSGFYLCAWSVLGGDDGYTFGSGTRLTVV.

To note about this clonotype: A clone one base away is much larger, so this may be a read error. This rearrangement joins TRBV6-5 to TRBJ1-2; possible D gene TRBD1, 6 bases. The length of the CDR3 is 15 residues. Germline loops: CDR1 MNHEY, CDR2 SVGAGI. Trimming removed 2 bases from V and 7 bases from J, with 17 bases in between. The CDR3 protein is CASSYTRGNGCGYTF. CDR3 DNA sequence: TGTGCCAGCAGTTACACCAGGGGAAACGGCTGTGGCTACACCTTC.

The chain is built from TRBV30 and TRBJ1-3; D remains ambiguous. V was clipped by 2 bases and J by 4 bases, with 12 bases between them. CDR1 is GTSNPN and CDR2 is SVGIG in the germline V gene (reference sequence). The length of the CDR3 is 14 residues. In nucleotides, the CDR3 is TGTGCCTGGAGTCCACTAGCGGTCGGAAACACCATATATTTT. This gives the protein CAWSPLAVGNTIYF. The variable domain in full, with the rest retrieved from reference TRBV30 and TRBJ1-3, is SQTIHQWPATLVQPVGSPLSLECTVEGTSNPNLYWYRQAAGRGLQLLFYSVGIGQISSEVPQNLSASRPQDRQFILSSKKLLLSDSGFYLCAWSPLAVGNTIYFGEGSWLTVV.

The chain links TRBV6-1 to TRBJ1-1; weak D call: TRBD1 (5 bases). The germline gives CDR1 MNHNS, CDR2 SASEGT. The V end lost 6 bases, the J end lost 12 bases, and 23 bases lay between the germline ends. The length of the CDR3 is 14 residues. The CDR3 protein is CASSPETGRGVPFF. The CDR3 DNA is TGTGCCAGCAGCCCGGAAACTGGGCGAGGGGTTCCTTTCTTT.

The chain carries TRBV19 and TRBJ2-7, with a possible D match to TRBD2 (5 bases). This CDR3 region has 16 residues. Germline V gives CDR1 LNHDA, CDR2 SQIVND (reference sequence). V dropped 3 bases and J dropped 0 bases, with 15 bases sitting between them. The CDR3 protein is CASSIAAVVSSYEQYF. In DNA form, the CDR3 reads TGTGCCAGTAGTATCGCAGCGGTTGTTAGCTCCTACGAGCAGTACTTC.

This clonotype turned up a few times. This sequence joins TRBV10-2 and TRBJ1-1; D might be TRBD1 (5 bases). The CDR3 contains 15 residues. Trimming cost V 6 bases and J 4 bases, with 18 bases left between them. Germline V gene sequence: CDR1 WSHSY, CDR2 SAAADI. CDR3 amino acids: CASRAAGYEGTEAFF. CDR3 DNA sequence: TGCGCCAGCAGGGCGGCAGGGTATGAAGGCACTGAAGCTTTCTTT.

The chain is built from TRBV29-1 and TRBJ2-5; TRBD1 matches 12 bases. The V segment lost 5 bases and the J segment 4 bases; nucleotides outside the gene matches: 5. CDR1 SQVTM and CDR2 ANQGSEA come from the germline V gene. The CDR3 covers 14 residues. The CDR3 sequence is CSVYGTGGRETQYF. The CDR3 DNA follows: TGCAGCGTTTACGGGACAGGGGGCAGAGAGACCCAGTACTTC.

J is TRBJ1-2 and V is TRBV9; 7 bases match TRBD1. With 3 bases clipped from V and 3 bases from J, the junction kept 5 bases outside the gene matches. Germline values: CDR1 SGDLS, CDR2 YYNGEE. The CDR3 is 14 residues long. The CDR3 protein is CASSANRGDYGYTF. In nucleotides, the CDR3 is TGTGCCAGCAGCGCAAACAGGGGTGACTATGGCTACACCTTC.

The chain has TRBV29-1 and TRBJ2-1; TRBD2 matches at 9 bases. The germline V gene encodes CDR1 SQVTM and CDR2 ANQGSEA. This CDR3 is built from 15 residues. Trimming took 6 bases from V and 4 from J; bases not matched to a gene: 10. For the CDR3, the DNA is TGCAGCGTCCAAAAGTTCCTAGCGGGATACAATGAGCAGTTCTTC. Residues: CSVQKFLAGYNEQFF.

This clonotype was observed a handful of times. This chain connects TRBV29-1 to TRBJ1-1; 8 bases are shared with TRBD1. Germline V CDR1 and CDR2: SQVTM, ANQGSEA. This CDR3 is built from 11 residues. With V trimmed by 3 bases and J by 6 bases, 0 bases remained unmatched. The CDR3 region is CSVETGAEAFF. DNA for the CDR3: TGCAGCGTTGAGACAGGGGCTGAAGCTTTCTTT.

At least ten counts were recorded for this clonotype. The chain uses TRBV28 and TRBJ1-1, with a possible D match to TRBD1 (6 bases). V was shortened by 4 bases and J by 11 bases, with 11 bases between the two germline ends. The CDR3 runs 11 residues. Germline loops: CDR1 MDHEN, CDR2 SYDVKM. CDR3 nucleotides: TGTGCCAGCAGTTCGGGACAATCGGCTTTCTTT. As protein: CASSSGQSAFF. Based on the CDR3 plus reference TRBV28 and TRBJ1-1, the full variable domain is DVKVTQSSRYLVKRTGEKVFLECVQDMDHENMFWYRQDPGLGLRLIYFSYDVKMKEKGDIPEGYSVSREKKERFSLILESASTNQTSMYLCASSSGQSAFFGQGTRLTVV.

This chain uses TRBV15 with TRBJ1-1; D gene ambiguous. The length of the CDR3 is 13 residues. Looked up from germline, CDR1 is LNHNV and CDR2 is YYDKDF (reference sequence). Trimming took off 0 bases at V and 1 base at J, with 3 bases between the two ends. The CDR3 nucleotides are TGTGCCACCAGCAGAGACGCGAACACTGAAGCTTTCTTT. Translating gives CATSRDANTEAFF. Drawing the rest from reference TRBV15 and TRBJ1-1, the complete variable domain is DAMVIQNPRYQVTQFGKPVTLSCSQTLNHNVMYWYQQKSSQAPKLLFHYYDKDFNNEADTPDNFQSRRPNTSFCFLDIRSPGLGDTAMYLCATSRDANTEAFFGQGTRLTVV.